This TCR beta chain was profiled in a study of somatic mutations in cytotoxic T cells in rheumatoid arthritis. This clone was observed a single time. The data were produced by immunoSEQ multiplex PCR, yet TCRdb's version contains in-frame clones alone and is incomplete. The top ten hold more than 15% of the sample, which has about 15,000 clones, about 90% seen once. Germline V gene lookup returns CDR1 SGHAT and CDR2 FQNNGV. J gave up 6 bases and V 5 bases, and 4 bases lay outside the gene matches. The CDR3 covers 13 residues. V is TRBV11-2 and J is TRBJ1-1; 9 bases line up with TRBD1. The source material was CD4+ T cells sorted from blood. This clonotype was sampled from a man in his 70s with rheumatoid arthritis. CDR3 sequence reads: CASSRTGVPEAFF. CDR3 DNA: TGTGCCAGCAGCCGGACAGGGGTTCCTGAAGCTTTCTTT.